Below, 25 T cell receptor beta chains from the same sample are listed, as sequenced in a study of ipilimumab plus nivolumab after autologous stem cell transplantation. Here immunoSEQ multiplex PCR was the method, and the copy in TCRdb shows in-frame clones only, minus some. The profile shows fewer than 85,000 clones, 75% to 85% of them singletons. The sample consisted of PBMCs, taken in a trial of ipilimumab plus nivolumab as post-transplant consolidation. The receptors were gathered from a male donor with diffuse large B-cell lymphoma.

Concerning this clone: Other DNA variants within this sample encode the same CDR3. The V call is TRBV12-5, the J call TRBJ1-5, with 7 bases aligning to TRBD1. The germline gives CDR1 LGHNT, CDR2 FRNRAP. The CDR3 loop spans 14 amino acids. With 9 bases clipped from V and 0 bases from J, the junction kept 5 bases outside the gene matches. Here the CDR3 reads CASGDSYSNQPQHF. In DNA form, the CDR3 reads TGTGCTAGCGGGGACAGCTATAGCAATCAGCCCCAGCATTTT.

The chain is built from TRBV19 and TRBJ2-2; D is perhaps TRBD1 or TRBD2 (5 bases each). This CDR3 has 14 amino acids. Germline CDR1 LNHDA, CDR2 SQIVND (reference sequence). The germline V and J ends were trimmed by 8 bases and 2 bases, with 12 bases remaining between them. The CDR3 loop reads CASGWGKNTGELFF. The CDR3 DNA reads as TGTGCCAGTGGGTGGGGGAAAAACACCGGGGAGCTGTTTTTT.

The chain is built from TRBV30 and TRBJ2-3; 8 bases line up with TRBD1. Germline V lookup: CDR1 GTSNPN, CDR2 SVGIG (reference sequence). The length of the CDR3 is 12 residues. The V segment lost 5 bases and the J segment 4 bases; nucleotides outside the gene matches: 2. The CDR3 protein is CAWGQGADTQYF. DNA for the CDR3: TGTGCCTGGGGACAGGGAGCAGATACGCAGTATTTT.

CDR3 DNA sequence: TGTGCCAGCAGCTTGCAGGCCCTGAACACTGAAGCTTTCTTT. This encodes CASSLQALNTEAFF. The chain combines TRBV7-2 with TRBJ1-1; D is unclear. The germline V gene has CDR1 SGHTA and CDR2 FQGNSA. Between the trimmed V and J ends, which lost 3 bases and 0 bases, there was a span of 8 bases. The length of the CDR3 is 14 residues.

This clone was picked up one time. This chain connects TRBV6-1 to TRBJ2-3; D unclear. CDR3 length equals 13 residues. In germline, CDR1 is MNHNS, CDR2 SASEGT. V lost 7 bases and J 0 bases, leaving 8 bases between the germline ends. CDR3 sequence (DNA): TGTGCCAGCACACCATCTAGCACAGATACGCAGTATTTT. Protein: CASTPSSTDTQYF.

This clone is a singleton in its sample. The genes are TRBV5-5 and TRBJ1-2, with D tentatively TRBD1 (5 bases). Trimming cost V 0 bases and J 8 bases, with 11 bases left between them. This CDR3 contains 13 residues. Looked up from germline, CDR1 is SGHKS and CDR2 is YYEKEE (reference sequence). DNA for the CDR3: TGTGCCAGCAGCTTGGAGAGGGACCAAGGCTACACCTTC. It codes for CASSLERDQGYTF.

This clone is labeled as medium-sized. The V call is TRBV10-1, the J call TRBJ1-1; no firm D call. V was trimmed by 2 bases and J by 3 bases, leaving 7 bases between them. The CDR3 contains 13 residues. Germline lookup yields CDR1 WNHNN and CDR2 SYGVQD (reference sequence). Written as DNA, the CDR3 is TGCGCCAGCAGTGAGGACGGTTACACTGAAGCTTTCTTT. Amino acid sequence: CASSEDGYTEAFF.

The rearrangement links TRBV19 to TRBJ1-2; a possible D gene is TRBD1 (5 bases). V was pared by 6 bases and J by 1 base, with 15 bases between. This CDR3 is 15 amino acids long. In germline, CDR1 is LNHDA, CDR2 SQIVND (reference sequence). CDR3 DNA: TGTGCCAGTAGGGATGGTTCAGGGAGTAACTATGGCTACACCTTC. This translates into CASRDGSGSNYGYTF.

CDR3: CASRLARETQYF. CDR3 bases: TGTGCCAGCAGATTAGCTCGAGAGACCCAGTACTTC. J is TRBJ2-5 and V is TRBV2; the D is unclear. Germline loops: CDR1 SNHLY, CDR2 FYNNEI. V lost 6 bases to trimming and J lost 4 bases, with 9 bases between them. The CDR3 runs 12 residues. The full variable domain, rest sourced from reference TRBV2 and TRBJ2-5, is EPEVTQTPSHQVTQMGQEVILRCVPISNHLYFYWYRQILGQKVEFLVSFYNNEISEKSEIFDDQFSVERPDGSNFTLKIRSTKLEDSAMYFCASRLARETQYFGPGTRLLVL.

The gene calls are TRBV28 and TRBJ1-2, with 7 bases matching TRBD1. In germline, CDR1 is MDHEN, CDR2 SYDVKM. The junction had 14 bases not matched to a gene; V was cut back by 5 bases and J by 5 bases. The CDR3 has 16 amino acids. The DNA of the CDR3 is TGTGCCAGCAGTGGGGACAGTAGTGGAGTCGTTTATGGCTACACCTTC. Translation gives CASSGDSSGVVYGYTF.

The rearrangement uses TRBV19 and TRBJ1-2, with a weak D call TRBD1 (6 bases). The CDR3 covers 13 residues. Per germline, CDR1 LNHDA and CDR2 SQIVND (reference sequence). The V and J ends lost 3 bases and 3 bases respectively, with 8 bases between them. The CDR3 nucleotides are TGTGCCAGTAGTATTCCAGGGGACTATGGCTACACCTTC. This codes for CASSIPGDYGYTF.

This chain connects TRBV1 to TRBJ2-6; the D call in the table, TRBD2, was not verified against the DNA. TRBV1 is tagged as a pseudogene. The CDR3 sequence is 19 residues long. In nucleotides, the CDR3 is TGCACCAGCAGCCTGAATCTTCGGACCGGGGGGTCTGGGGCCAACGTCCTGACTTTC. Amino acid sequence: CTSSLNLRTGGSGANVLTF.

This clone was seen once. The V and J genes are TRBV7-8 and TRBJ2-7; D is possibly TRBD2 (6 bases). CDR3 length: 15 amino acids. Per the germline V gene, CDR1 is SGHVS and CDR2 is FQNEAQ. Trimming removed 5 bases at V and 4 bases at J, with 18 bases between. The CDR3 is CASSTGGGVTYEQYF. CDR3 DNA: TGTGCCAGCAGCACCGGAGGCGGGGTAACGTACGAGCAGTACTTC.

This chain joins TRBV7-2 and TRBJ2-5; 9 nucleotides line up with TRBD2. Losses at the gene ends were 5 bases for V and 4 bases for J; bases not matched to a gene: 5. The CDR3 spans 14 residues. Germline V lookup: CDR1 SGHTA, CDR2 FQGNSA. CDR3 DNA sequence: TGTGCCAGCAGCGATAGCGGGGGTGGAGAGACCCAGTACTTC. As protein: CASSDSGGGETQYF.

This rearrangement joins TRBV7-9 to TRBJ2-1; tentatively, D is TRBD1 (6 bases). The CDR3 length is 15 residues. CDR1 and CDR2 (germline): SEHNR, FQNEAQ (reference sequence). V was clipped by 6 bases and J by 3 bases, with 15 bases between them. The CDR3 sequence: CASSRRDTGYNEQFF. The CDR3 DNA follows: TGTGCCAGCAGTCGCCGGGACACCGGCTACAATGAGCAGTTCTTC.

The chain uses TRBV7-2 and TRBJ2-7, with unresolved D. Germline values: CDR1 SGHTA, CDR2 FQGNSA. This CDR3 is 15 amino acids long. V lost 5 bases and J 3 bases, leaving 17 bases between the germline ends. For the CDR3, the DNA is TGTGCCAGCAGCCCGGCCTTTAGCAGACACTACGAGCAGTACTTC. It translates to CASSPAFSRHYEQYF.

The gene calls are TRBV5-1 and TRBJ2-2, with D hard to call. The germline V and J ends were trimmed by 0 bases and 5 bases, with 8 bases remaining between them. CDR1 SGHRS and CDR2 YFSETQ come from the germline V gene. This CDR3 region has 14 residues. CDR3 bases: TGCGCCAGCAGCTTGGTCACCAATACCGGGGAGCTGTTTTTT. Translated: CASSLVTNTGELFF. The full variable domain, completed using reference TRBV5-1 and TRBJ2-2, is KAGVTQTPRYLIKTRGQQVTLSCSPISGHRSVSWYQQTPGQGLQFLFEYFSETQRNKGNFPGRFSGRQFSNSRSEMNVSTLELGDSALYLCASSLVTNTGELFFGEGSRLTVL.

This chain uses TRBV5-1 with TRBJ2-3; the D gene could be TRBD1 or TRBD2 (5 bases each). Trimming removed 4 bases from V and 6 bases from J, with 21 bases in between. CDR3 length: 16 residues. Germline-derived CDR1 and CDR2 are SGHRS and YFSETQ. In nucleotides, the CDR3 is TGCGCCAGCAGCGCCGAAAGGGGTGGGGGTATGGATACGCAGTATTTT. Its protein is CASSAERGGGMDTQYF.

The chain employs TRBV27 and TRBJ1-5, with D uncertain. The CDR3 runs 15 residues. Per germline, CDR1 MNHEY and CDR2 SMNVEV (reference sequence). V was cut by 3 bases and J by 2 bases, with 11 bases left in between. The CDR3 here is CASSFSSLGNQPQHF. DNA of the CDR3: TGTGCCAGCAGTTTTTCTTCCCTAGGCAATCAGCCCCAGCATTTT.

This clone showed up just a few times. This sequence joins TRBV5-4 and TRBJ1-2; no definite D call. This CDR3 comprises 13 residues. The V gene's germline CDR1 is SGHNT and CDR2 YYREEE (reference sequence). Trimming took 0 bases from V and 8 from J, leaving 11 bases between them. The chain's CDR3 is CASSLVGVEGYTF. The CDR3 nucleotides are TGTGCCAGCAGCTTGGTCGGGGTAGAAGGCTACACCTTC.

The chain uses TRBV5-1 and TRBJ2-3, with a tentative D call TRBD2 (6 bases). V was trimmed by 0 bases and J by 3 bases, leaving 14 bases between them. The CDR3 length is 16 residues. The germline V gene has CDR1 SGHRS and CDR2 YFSETQ. The CDR3 sequence is CASSLEVGTSTDTQYF. In DNA form, the CDR3 reads TGCGCCAGCAGCTTGGAGGTCGGGACTTCGACAGATACGCAGTATTTT.

The chain joins TRBV5-8 to TRBJ1-3; D unresolved. The CDR3 length is 17 residues. V was trimmed by 3 bases and J by 0 bases, leaving 16 bases between them. The germline gives CDR1 SGHTS, CDR2 YDEGEE. CDR3 sequence (DNA): TGTGCCAGCAGCTCTTACAAGACGGTCGCCTCTGGAAACACCATATATTTT. Translated: CASSSYKTVASGNTIYF.

The chain employs TRBV5-1 and TRBJ1-1; D is undetermined. Deletions cut 2 bases from V and 3 bases from J, with 5 bases between. Germline CDR1 and CDR2: SGHRS and YFSETQ. CDR3 length equals 12 residues. CDR3 DNA: TGCGCCAGCAGCTTCGGCGACACTGAAGCTTTCTTT. This codes for CASSFGDTEAFF. The full variable domain, with the rest looked up from reference TRBV5-1 and TRBJ1-1, is KAGVTQTPRYLIKTRGQQVTLSCSPISGHRSVSWYQQTPGQGLQFLFEYFSETQRNKGNFPGRFSGRQFSNSRSEMNVSTLELGDSALYLCASSFGDTEAFFGQGTRLTVV.

This chain uses TRBV2 with TRBJ2-3; D uncertain. V dropped 6 bases and J dropped 4 bases, with 17 bases sitting between them. The CDR3 is 15 residues long. Germline CDR1 is SNHLY and CDR2 is FYNNEI. The CDR3 protein is CASRGLNLAADTQYF. The DNA of the CDR3 is TGTGCCAGCAGGGGCCTAAATCTCGCAGCAGATACGCAGTATTTT.

The chain couples TRBV5-1 to TRBJ1-3; D call uncertain. V dropped 0 bases and J dropped 4 bases, with 8 bases sitting between them. The CDR3 is 14 amino acids. Germline loops: CDR1 SGHRS, CDR2 YFSETQ. The CDR3, as DNA: TGCGCCAGCAGCTTGGGCCCCCGGGGAAACACCATATATTTT. It codes for CASSLGPRGNTIYF. Full variable domain (missing parts from reference TRBV5-1 and TRBJ1-3): KAGVTQTPRYLIKTRGQQVTLSCSPISGHRSVSWYQQTPGQGLQFLFEYFSETQRNKGNFPGRFSGRQFSNSRSEMNVSTLELGDSALYLCASSLGPRGNTIYFGEGSWLTVV.